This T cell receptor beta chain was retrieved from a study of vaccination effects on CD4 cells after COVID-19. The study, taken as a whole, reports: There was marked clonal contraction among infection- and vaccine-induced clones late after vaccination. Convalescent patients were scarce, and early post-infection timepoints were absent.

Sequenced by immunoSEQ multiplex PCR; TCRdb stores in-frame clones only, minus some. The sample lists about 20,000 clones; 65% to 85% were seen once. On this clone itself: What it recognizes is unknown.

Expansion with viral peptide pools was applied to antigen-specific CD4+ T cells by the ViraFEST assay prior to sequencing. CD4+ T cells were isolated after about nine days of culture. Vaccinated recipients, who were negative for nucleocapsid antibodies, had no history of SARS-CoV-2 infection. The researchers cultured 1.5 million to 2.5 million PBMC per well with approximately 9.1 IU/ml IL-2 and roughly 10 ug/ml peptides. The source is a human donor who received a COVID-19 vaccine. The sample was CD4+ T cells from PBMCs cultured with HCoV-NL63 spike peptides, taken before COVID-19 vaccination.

This chain's CDR3 is CASSVSGRQGNEQFF. The CDR3 DNA reads TGTGCCAGCAGCGTAAGCGGGAGGCAGGGGAATGAGCAGTTCTTC. This chain uses TRBV9 with TRBJ2-1; 9 nucleotides align to TRBD2. Germline trimming cut 1 base from V and 7 bases from J; bases unmatched to any gene: 6. There are 15 residues in the CDR3. Per the germline V gene, CDR1 is SGDLS and CDR2 is YYNGEE.